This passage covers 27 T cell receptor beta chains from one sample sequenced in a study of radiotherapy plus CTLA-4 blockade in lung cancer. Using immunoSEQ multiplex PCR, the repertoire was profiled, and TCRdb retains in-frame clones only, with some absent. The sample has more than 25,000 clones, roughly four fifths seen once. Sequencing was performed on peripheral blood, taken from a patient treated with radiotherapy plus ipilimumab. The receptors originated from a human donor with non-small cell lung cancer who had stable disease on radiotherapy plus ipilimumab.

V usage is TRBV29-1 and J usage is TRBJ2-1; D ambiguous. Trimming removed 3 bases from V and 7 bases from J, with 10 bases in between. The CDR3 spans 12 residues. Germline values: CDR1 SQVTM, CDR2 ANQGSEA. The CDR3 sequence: CSVERIGNEQFF. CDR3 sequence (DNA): TGCAGCGTTGAGAGAATCGGGAATGAGCAGTTCTTC.

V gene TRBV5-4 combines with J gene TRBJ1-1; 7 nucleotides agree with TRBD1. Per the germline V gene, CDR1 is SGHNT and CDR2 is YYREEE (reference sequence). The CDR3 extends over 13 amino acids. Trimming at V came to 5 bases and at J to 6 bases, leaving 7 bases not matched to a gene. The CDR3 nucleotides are TGTGCCAGCAGTCTTCAGGGGGTCCCTGAAGCTTTCTTT. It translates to CASSLQGVPEAFF.

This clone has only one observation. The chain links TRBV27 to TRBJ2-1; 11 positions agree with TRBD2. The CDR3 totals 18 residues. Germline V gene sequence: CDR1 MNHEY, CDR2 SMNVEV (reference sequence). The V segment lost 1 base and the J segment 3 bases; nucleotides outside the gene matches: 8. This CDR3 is CASSLFFSGGAFYNEQFF. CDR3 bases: TGTGCCAGCAGTTTATTTTTTAGCGGGGGGGCCTTCTACAATGAGCAGTTCTTC.

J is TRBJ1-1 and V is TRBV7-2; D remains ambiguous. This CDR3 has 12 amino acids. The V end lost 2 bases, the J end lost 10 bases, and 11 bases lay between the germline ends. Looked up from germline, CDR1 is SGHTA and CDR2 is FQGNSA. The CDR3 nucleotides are TGTGCCAGCAGCTTAACCAGGTCGGGAGCTTTCTTT. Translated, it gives CASSLTRSGAFF.

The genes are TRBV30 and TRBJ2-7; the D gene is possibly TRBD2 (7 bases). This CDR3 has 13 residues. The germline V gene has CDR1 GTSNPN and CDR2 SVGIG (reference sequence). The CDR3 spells CARGGALTYEQYF. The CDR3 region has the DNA TGTGCTCGAGGGGGGGCCCTCACCTACGAGCAGTACTTC.

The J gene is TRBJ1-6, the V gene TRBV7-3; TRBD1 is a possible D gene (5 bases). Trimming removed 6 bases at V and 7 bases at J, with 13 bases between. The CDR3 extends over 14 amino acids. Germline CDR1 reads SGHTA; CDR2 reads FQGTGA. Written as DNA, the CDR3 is TGTGCCAGCAGTCCCGGGACCGTCAATTCACCCCTCCACTTT. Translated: CASSPGTVNSPLHF. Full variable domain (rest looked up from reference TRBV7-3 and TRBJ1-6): GAGVSQTPSNKVTEKGKYVELRCDPISGHTALYWYRQSLGQGPEFLIYFQGTGAADDSGLPNDRFFAVRPEGSVSTLKIQRTERGDSAVYLCASSPGTVNSPLHFGNGTRLTVT.

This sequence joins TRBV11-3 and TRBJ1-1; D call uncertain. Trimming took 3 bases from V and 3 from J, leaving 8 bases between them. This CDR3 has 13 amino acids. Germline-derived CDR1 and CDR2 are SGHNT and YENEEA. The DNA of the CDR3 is TGTGCCAGCAGCTTTTCTCGGGACACTGAAGCTTTCTTT. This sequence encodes CASSFSRDTEAFF.

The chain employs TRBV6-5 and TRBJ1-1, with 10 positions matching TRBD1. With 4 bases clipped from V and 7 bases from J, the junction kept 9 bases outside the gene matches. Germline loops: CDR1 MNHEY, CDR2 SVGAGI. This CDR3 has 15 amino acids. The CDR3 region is CASSSTTGGRGEAFF. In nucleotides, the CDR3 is TGTGCCAGCAGTTCCACGACAGGGGGCAGGGGTGAAGCTTTCTTT.

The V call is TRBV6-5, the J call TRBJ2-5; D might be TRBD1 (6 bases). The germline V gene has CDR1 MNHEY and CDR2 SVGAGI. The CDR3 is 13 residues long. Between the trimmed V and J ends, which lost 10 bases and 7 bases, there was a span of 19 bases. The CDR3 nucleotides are TGTGCCATAGCGTCGAGCCAGGGGCTGACCCAGTACTTC. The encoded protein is CAIASSQGLTQYF.

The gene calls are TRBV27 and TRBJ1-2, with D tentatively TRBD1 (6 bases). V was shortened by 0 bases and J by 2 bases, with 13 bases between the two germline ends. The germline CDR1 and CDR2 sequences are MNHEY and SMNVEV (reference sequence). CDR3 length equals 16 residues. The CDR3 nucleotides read TGTGCCAGCAGTTTATCCAGGGGAGCGGCCAACTATGGCTACACCTTC. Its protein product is CASSLSRGAANYGYTF.

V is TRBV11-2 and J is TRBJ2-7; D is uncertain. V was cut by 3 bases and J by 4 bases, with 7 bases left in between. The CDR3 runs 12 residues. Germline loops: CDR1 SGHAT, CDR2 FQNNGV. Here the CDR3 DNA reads TGTGCCAGCAGCTTGGCCGGGTACGAGCAGTACGTC. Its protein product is CASSLAGYEQYV.

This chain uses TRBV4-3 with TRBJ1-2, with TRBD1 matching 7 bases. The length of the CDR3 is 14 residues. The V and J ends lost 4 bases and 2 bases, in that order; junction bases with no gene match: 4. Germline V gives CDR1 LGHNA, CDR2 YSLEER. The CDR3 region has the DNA TGCGCCAGCAGCCGCGACAGGGAAAACTATGGCTACACCTTC. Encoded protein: CASSRDRENYGYTF.

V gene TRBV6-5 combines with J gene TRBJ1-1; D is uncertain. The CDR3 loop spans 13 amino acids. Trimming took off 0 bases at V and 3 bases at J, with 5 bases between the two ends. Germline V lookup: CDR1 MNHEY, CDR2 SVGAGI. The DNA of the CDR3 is TGTGCCAGCAGTTACTCTCGGGACACTGAAGCTTTCTTT. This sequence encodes CASSYSRDTEAFF.

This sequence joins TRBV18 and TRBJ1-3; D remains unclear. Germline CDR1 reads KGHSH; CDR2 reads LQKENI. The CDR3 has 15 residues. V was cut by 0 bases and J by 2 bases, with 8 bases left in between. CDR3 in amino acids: CASSPPSSPGNTIYF. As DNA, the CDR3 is TGTGCCAGCTCACCACCGTCCAGCCCTGGAAACACCATATATTTT.

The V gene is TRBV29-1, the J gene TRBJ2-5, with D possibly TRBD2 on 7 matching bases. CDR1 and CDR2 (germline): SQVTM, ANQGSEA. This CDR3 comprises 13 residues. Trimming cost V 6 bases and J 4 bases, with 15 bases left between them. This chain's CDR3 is CSVEGGPGETQYF. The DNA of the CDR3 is TGCAGCGTCGAGGGGGGGCCCGGAGAGACCCAGTACTTC. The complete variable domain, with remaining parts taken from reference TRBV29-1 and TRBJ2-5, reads SAVISQKPSRDICQRGTSLTIQCQVDSQVTMMFWYRQQPGQSLTLIATANQGSEATYESGFVIDKFPISRPNLTFSTLTVSNMSPEDSSIYLCSVEGGPGETQYFGPGTRLLVL.

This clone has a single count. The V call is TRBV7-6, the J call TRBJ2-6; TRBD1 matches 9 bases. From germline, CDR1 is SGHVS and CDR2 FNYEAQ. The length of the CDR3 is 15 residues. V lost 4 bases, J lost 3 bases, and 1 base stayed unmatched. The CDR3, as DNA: TGTGCCAGCAGCTGGACAGGGGATGGGGCCAACGTCCTGACTTTC. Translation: CASSWTGDGANVLTF.

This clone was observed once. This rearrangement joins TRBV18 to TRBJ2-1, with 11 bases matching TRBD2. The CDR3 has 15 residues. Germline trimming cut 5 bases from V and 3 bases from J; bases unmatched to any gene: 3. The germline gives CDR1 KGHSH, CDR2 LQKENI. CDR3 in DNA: TGTGCCAGCTCATCCCTAGCGGGGGGCTACAATGAGCAGTTCTTC. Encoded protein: CASSSLAGGYNEQFF.

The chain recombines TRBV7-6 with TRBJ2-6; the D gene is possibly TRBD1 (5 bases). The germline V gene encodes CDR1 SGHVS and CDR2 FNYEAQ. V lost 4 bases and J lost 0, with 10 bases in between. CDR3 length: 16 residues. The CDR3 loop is CASSYGQNSGANVLTF. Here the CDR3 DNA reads TGTGCCAGCAGCTATGGACAAAACTCTGGGGCCAACGTCCTGACTTTC.

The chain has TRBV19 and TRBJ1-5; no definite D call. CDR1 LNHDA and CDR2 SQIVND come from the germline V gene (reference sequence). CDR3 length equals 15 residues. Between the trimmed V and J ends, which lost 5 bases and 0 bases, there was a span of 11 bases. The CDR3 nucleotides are TGTGCCAGTAGTTCGGTCGGTAATAGCAATCAGCCCCAGCATTTT. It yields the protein CASSSVGNSNQPQHF.

Here the CDR3 DNA reads TGCGCCAGCGCACCCGGGAGGCGTCCGGTAGACACCATATATTTT. Translating it yields CASAPGRRPVDTIYF. This chain joins TRBV5-1 and TRBJ1-3; D not resolved. This CDR3 is 15 amino acids long. From germline, CDR1 is SGHRS and CDR2 YFSETQ. The ends were cut back, 7 bases at V and 8 bases at J, with 22 bases in the middle. Variable domain in full (rest from reference TRBV5-1 and TRBJ1-3): KAGVTQTPRYLIKTRGQQVTLSCSPISGHRSVSWYQQTPGQGLQFLFEYFSETQRNKGNFPGRFSGRQFSNSRSEMNVSTLELGDSALYLCASAPGRRPVDTIYFGEGSWLTVV.

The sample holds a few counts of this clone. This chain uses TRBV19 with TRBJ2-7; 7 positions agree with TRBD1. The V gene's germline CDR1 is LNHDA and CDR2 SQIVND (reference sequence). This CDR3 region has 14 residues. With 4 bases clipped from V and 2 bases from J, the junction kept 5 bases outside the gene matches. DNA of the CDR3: TGTGCCAGTAGTACCGCCGGGACAGCCTACGAGCAGTACGTC. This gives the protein CASSTAGTAYEQYV.

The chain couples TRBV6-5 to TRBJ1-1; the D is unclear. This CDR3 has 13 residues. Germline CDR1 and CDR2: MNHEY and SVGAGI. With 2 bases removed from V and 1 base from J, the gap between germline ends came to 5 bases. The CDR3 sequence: CASSYMGNTEAFF. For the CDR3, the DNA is TGTGCCAGCAGTTACATGGGGAACACTGAAGCTTTCTTT.

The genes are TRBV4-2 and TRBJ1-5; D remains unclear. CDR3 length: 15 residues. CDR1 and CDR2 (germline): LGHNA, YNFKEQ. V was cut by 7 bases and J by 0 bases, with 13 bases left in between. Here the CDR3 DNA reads TGTGCCAGCAAAGATCGCCCCATTAGCAATCAGCCCCAGCATTTT. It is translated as CASKDRPISNQPQHF.

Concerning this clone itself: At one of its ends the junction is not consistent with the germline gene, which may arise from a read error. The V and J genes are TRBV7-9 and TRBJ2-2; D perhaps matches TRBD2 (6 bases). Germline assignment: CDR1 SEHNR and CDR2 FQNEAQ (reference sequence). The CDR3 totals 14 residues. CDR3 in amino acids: CASSLARGDRGAVF. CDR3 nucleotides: TGTGCCAGCAGCTTAGCGCGGGGAGACCGGGGAGCTGTTTTT.

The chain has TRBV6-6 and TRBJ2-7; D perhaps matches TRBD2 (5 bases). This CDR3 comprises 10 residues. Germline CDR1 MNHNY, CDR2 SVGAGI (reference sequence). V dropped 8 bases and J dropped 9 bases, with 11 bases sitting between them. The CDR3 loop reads CASGESGQYF. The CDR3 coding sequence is TGTGCCAGCGGGGAAAGCGGGCAGTACTTC.

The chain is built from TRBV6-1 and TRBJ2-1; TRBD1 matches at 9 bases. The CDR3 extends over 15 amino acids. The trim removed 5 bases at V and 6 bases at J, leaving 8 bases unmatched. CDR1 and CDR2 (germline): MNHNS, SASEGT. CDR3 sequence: CASSPTQGASNEQFF. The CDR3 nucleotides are TGTGCCAGCAGTCCTACACAGGGGGCCTCCAATGAGCAGTTCTTC.

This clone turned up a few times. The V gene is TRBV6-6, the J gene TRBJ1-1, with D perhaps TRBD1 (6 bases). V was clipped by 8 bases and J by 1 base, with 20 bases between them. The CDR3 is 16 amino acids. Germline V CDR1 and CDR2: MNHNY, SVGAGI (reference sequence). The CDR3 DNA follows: TGTGCCAGCCGAACAGGGAGAATGATCAGGAACACTGAAGCTTTCTTT. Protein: CASRTGRMIRNTEAFF.